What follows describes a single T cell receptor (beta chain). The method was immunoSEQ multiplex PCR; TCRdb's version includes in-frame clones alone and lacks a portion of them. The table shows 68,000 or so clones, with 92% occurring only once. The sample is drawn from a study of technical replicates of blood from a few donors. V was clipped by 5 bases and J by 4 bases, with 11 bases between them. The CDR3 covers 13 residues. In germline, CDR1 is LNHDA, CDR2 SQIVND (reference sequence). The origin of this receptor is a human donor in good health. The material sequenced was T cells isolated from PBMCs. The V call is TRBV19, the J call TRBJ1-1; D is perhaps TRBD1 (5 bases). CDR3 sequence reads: CASSRQTSTEAFF. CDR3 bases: TGTGCCAGTAGTCGACAGACGAGCACTGAAGCTTTCTTT.